A single sample is the source of the 23 T cell receptor beta chains below, sequenced in a study of neoadjuvant anti-PD-1 for oral cavity cancer. The sample's time point: after neoadjuvant nivolumab, at surgical resection. Some clones are missing from TCRdb's copy, which holds only in-frame ones; the method was immunoSEQ multiplex PCR. The sample shows around 13,000 clones, about 73% of them seen only once. The sample here was PBMCs, taken after nivolumab (anti-PD-1) treatment. Receptors originate from a person aged 35-79 years with oral cavity squamous cell carcinoma.

J is TRBJ1-3 and V is TRBV11-2, with D possibly TRBD1 on 6 matching bases. The ends were cut back, 2 bases at V and 0 bases at J, with 11 bases in the middle. The CDR3 loop spans 16 amino acids. Germline V gives CDR1 SGHAT, CDR2 FQNNGV. In DNA form, the CDR3 reads TGTGCCAGCAGCTTATGGGAGGGGGACTCTGGAAACACCATATATTTT. It yields the protein CASSLWEGDSGNTIYF.

The J gene is TRBJ2-1, the V gene TRBV7-8; no clear D gene. The V and J ends lost 1 base and 8 bases respectively, with 9 bases between them. The length of the CDR3 is 13 residues. The germline V gene encodes CDR1 SGHVS and CDR2 FQNEAQ. CDR3 nucleotide sequence: TGTGCCAGCAGCTTAGATTTTGCGGATGAGCAGTTCTTC. Encoded protein: CASSLDFADEQFF.

CDR3 protein: CASSYTSGSRGEQFF. The CDR3, as DNA: TGTGCCAGCAGTTATACTAGCGGGAGTCGCGGTGAGCAGTTCTTC. The gene calls are TRBV6-5 and TRBJ2-1, with 11 positions matching TRBD2. The CDR3 totals 15 residues. V lost 3 bases to trimming and J lost 9 bases; unmatched junction nucleotides: 7. Germline V lookup: CDR1 MNHEY, CDR2 SVGAGI.

The chain links TRBV6-1 to TRBJ2-1; D unclear. V was shortened by 7 bases and J by 8 bases, with 15 bases between the two germline ends. This CDR3 has 13 amino acids. From germline, CDR1 is MNHNS and CDR2 SASEGT. CDR3 residues: CASTLTTAHEQFF. In DNA, the CDR3 is TGTGCCAGCACCCTGACAACCGCTCATGAGCAGTTCTTC.

The J gene is TRBJ1-2, the V gene TRBV10-3; tentatively, D is TRBD1 (5 bases). Trimming removed 11 bases from V and 0 bases from J, with 19 bases in between. Germline V gives CDR1 ENHRY, CDR2 SYGVKD. The CDR3 has 15 residues. The CDR3 reads CAPPMGRGPNYGYTF. The CDR3 region has the DNA TGTGCCCCACCTATGGGGAGGGGTCCTAACTATGGCTACACCTTC.

The chain links TRBV5-6 to TRBJ2-7; D may match TRBD1 or TRBD2 (5 bases each). V was cut by 1 base and J by 4 bases, with 12 bases left in between. Per the germline V gene, CDR1 is SGHDT and CDR2 is YYEEEE. This CDR3 is built from 14 residues. In DNA form, the CDR3 reads TGTGCCAGCAGCTTGTCGGGGCAGGGTTACGAGCAGTACTTC. The encoded protein is CASSLSGQGYEQYF.

The chain joins TRBV5-1 to TRBJ2-3; 9 bases line up with TRBD2. Germline values: CDR1 SGHRS, CDR2 YFSETQ. CDR3 length equals 16 residues. V shed 0 bases and J 4 bases; nucleotides not matched to a gene: 6. CDR3 loop: CASSLGLAGPPDTQYF. As DNA, the CDR3 is TGCGCCAGCAGCTTGGGCCTAGCGGGACCCCCAGATACGCAGTATTTT. The complete variable domain, with remaining parts taken from reference TRBV5-1 and TRBJ2-3, reads KAGVTQTPRYLIKTRGQQVTLSCSPISGHRSVSWYQQTPGQGLQFLFEYFSETQRNKGNFPGRFSGRQFSNSRSEMNVSTLELGDSALYLCASSLGLAGPPDTQYFGPGTRLTVL.

The chain carries TRBV30 and TRBJ1-4, with a possible D match to TRBD1 (5 bases). CDR3 length equals 14 residues. CDR1 and CDR2 (germline): GTSNPN, SVGIG (reference sequence). The V end lost 4 bases, the J end lost 10 bases, and 19 bases lay between the germline ends. CDR3 in DNA: TGTGCCTGGACCGCGCGGGGACCAGACCGAAAACTGTTTTTT. It translates to CAWTARGPDRKLFF.

In this sample, this clone turned up once. V and J are TRBV13 and TRBJ2-7, with D possibly TRBD2 on 6 matching bases. CDR1 is PRHDT and CDR2 is FYEKMQ in the germline V gene (reference sequence). Trimming removed 4 bases from V and 6 bases from J, with 13 bases in between. The CDR3 spans 13 residues. DNA for the CDR3: TGTGCCAGCAGCTCCGAGGAGGGCGGCGAGCAGTACTTC. This translates into CASSSEEGGEQYF.

The chain links TRBV5-1 to TRBJ2-7; 9 positions agree with TRBD2. V gave up 5 bases and J gave up 5 bases; unmatched junction bases: 8. The germline V gene encodes CDR1 SGHRS and CDR2 YFSETQ. The CDR3 has 14 amino acids. Here the CDR3 DNA reads TGCGCCAGCAGTACTAGCGGGTTGTTGGACGAGCAGTACTTC. Translated: CASSTSGLLDEQYF.

This clone was picked up one time. The chain combines TRBV6-5 with TRBJ2-7; TRBD2 matches at 8 bases. The CDR3 has 12 residues. V shed 6 bases, J shed 4 bases, and the junction held 2 bases outside the gene matches. CDR1 MNHEY and CDR2 SVGAGI come from the germline V gene. CDR3 loop: CASRLAAYEQYF. CDR3 DNA sequence: TGTGCCAGCAGACTAGCGGCTTACGAGCAGTACTTC.

Only a few counts were recorded for this clone. The chain has TRBV9 and TRBJ2-7, with D tentatively TRBD1 (6 bases). Germline CDR1 reads SGDLS; CDR2 reads YYNGEE. Trimming removed 3 bases at V and 7 bases at J, with 14 bases between. CDR3 length equals 13 residues. The CDR3 protein is CASSAQQGREQYF. The CDR3 coding sequence is TGTGCCAGCAGCGCGCAACAGGGAAGGGAGCAGTACTTC.

The V call is TRBV29-1, the J call TRBJ2-1; D remains unclear. V dropped 0 bases and J dropped 6 bases, with 18 bases sitting between them. Germline CDR1 SQVTM, CDR2 ANQGSEA. The CDR3 has 16 residues. This chain's CDR3 is CSVEDGAANTLNEQFF. DNA of the CDR3: TGCAGCGTTGAAGATGGCGCAGCGAACACGCTCAATGAGCAGTTCTTC.

DNA for the CDR3: TGTGCCAGTAGTATCGGGACTGGGTACAATGAGCAGTTCTTC. It specifies CASSIGTGYNEQFF. The chain recombines TRBV19 with TRBJ2-1; maybe TRBD2 (6 bases). The CDR3 is made up of 14 amino acids. The V end was cut by 3 bases, the J end by 4 bases, with 10 bases between. The germline gives CDR1 LNHDA, CDR2 SQIVND (reference sequence).

The V and J genes are TRBV5-8 and TRBJ2-3, with TRBD2 identical over 11 bases. Germline V gene sequence: CDR1 SGHTS, CDR2 YDEGEE. There are 17 residues in the CDR3. V was pared by 5 bases and J by 0 bases, with 8 bases of the junction left unmatched. The CDR3 region has the DNA TGTGCCAGCAGTTCCGGGACTAGCGGTTCTAGCACAGATACGCAGTATTTT. Protein sequence: CASSSGTSGSSTDTQYF.

This clone was detected only a few times. The chain uses TRBV28 and TRBJ1-5; the D is unclear. V was pared by 2 bases and J by 5 bases, with 13 bases between. The V gene's germline CDR1 is MDHEN and CDR2 SYDVKM. The CDR3 is made up of 15 amino acids. This CDR3 reads CASSLIDGDDQPQHF. Written as DNA, the CDR3 is TGTGCCAGCAGTTTAATTGACGGGGATGATCAGCCCCAGCATTTT.

The chain joins TRBV7-8 to TRBJ2-7, with D maybe TRBD1 (6 bases). Germline CDR1 reads SGHVS; CDR2 reads FQNEAQ. Trimming left V 2 bases short and J 2 bases short, with 16 bases between. The CDR3 runs 16 residues. The CDR3 reads CASSLRAGRGAYEQYF. DNA for the CDR3: TGTGCCAGCAGCTTACGGGCGGGCAGGGGAGCCTACGAGCAGTACTTC.

This chain connects TRBV30 to TRBJ2-2, with 11 positions matching TRBD2. CDR3 size: 14 residues. V shed 3 bases, J shed 4 bases, and the junction held 1 base outside the gene matches. CDR1 and CDR2 (germline): GTSNPN, SVGIG (reference sequence). For the CDR3, the DNA is TGTGCCTGGAGACTAGCGGGAGTCACCGGGGAGCTGTTTTTT. Translating gives CAWRLAGVTGELFF.

This chain connects TRBV19 to TRBJ2-1; TRBD2 matches at 8 bases. V was clipped by 1 base and J by 4 bases; unmatched bases: 6. There are 16 residues in the CDR3. CDR1 and CDR2 from the germline V gene are LNHDA and SQIVND (reference sequence). The CDR3 DNA reads as TGTGCCAGTAGTATAGTTGGTAGCGGGGTTTACAATGAGCAGTTCTTC. Protein: CASSIVGSGVYNEQFF. The full variable domain, with the rest looked up from reference TRBV19 and TRBJ2-1, is DGGITQSPKYLFRKEGQNVTLSCEQNLNHDAMYWYRQDPGQGLRLIYYSQIVNDFQKGDIAEGYSVSREKKESFPLTVTSAQKNPTAFYLCASSIVGSGVYNEQFFGPGTRLTVL.

V usage is TRBV30 and J usage is TRBJ2-7; a possible D gene is TRBD2 (6 bases). V shed 7 bases and J shed 1 base, with 14 bases lying between them. CDR1 GTSNPN and CDR2 SVGIG come from the germline V gene (reference sequence). The CDR3 consists of 13 residues. The CDR3 spells CAFSSGESYEQYF. The DNA of the CDR3 is TGTGCCTTCTCTTCGGGAGAGTCCTACGAGCAGTACTTC.

The chain employs TRBV29-1 and TRBJ1-1; D call uncertain. Trimming took 3 bases from V and 1 from J, leaving 6 bases between them. CDR3 length equals 12 residues. Per germline, CDR1 SQVTM and CDR2 ANQGSEA. CDR3 amino acids: CSVEVSNTEAFF. DNA for the CDR3: TGCAGCGTTGAGGTTTCGAACACTGAAGCTTTCTTT.

The chain employs TRBV28 and TRBJ1-4; D may be TRBD1 (5 bases). The CDR3 spans 15 residues. Germline CDR1 MDHEN, CDR2 SYDVKM. Trimming left V 3 bases short and J 3 bases short, with 11 bases between. CDR3 sequence reads: CASSLVGTSNEKLFF. CDR3 coding DNA: TGTGCCAGCAGTTTGGTCGGGACGTCTAATGAAAAACTGTTTTTT.

The chain combines TRBV5-4 with TRBJ2-2; 7 bases agree with TRBD2. The CDR3 has 15 residues. The ends lost 4 bases at V and 2 bases at J; junction bases unmatched: 5. The germline V gene encodes CDR1 SGHNT and CDR2 YYREEE (reference sequence). CDR3 region: CASSPGGRNTGELFF. The CDR3 DNA reads as TGTGCCAGCAGCCCGGGAGGTAGAAACACCGGGGAGCTGTTTTTT.